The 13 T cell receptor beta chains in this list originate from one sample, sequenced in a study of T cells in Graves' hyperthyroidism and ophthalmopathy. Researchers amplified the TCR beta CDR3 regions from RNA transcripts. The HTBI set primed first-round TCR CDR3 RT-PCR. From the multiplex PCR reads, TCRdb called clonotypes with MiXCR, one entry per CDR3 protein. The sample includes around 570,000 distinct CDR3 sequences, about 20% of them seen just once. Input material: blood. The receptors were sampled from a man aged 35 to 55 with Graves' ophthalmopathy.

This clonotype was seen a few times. The CDR3 reads CASSQLGYTF. The CDR3 DNA reads TGTGCCAGCAGCCAACTTGGCTACACCTTC. The genes are TRBV3-1 and TRBJ1-2; D gene ambiguous. Germline V CDR1 and CDR2: LGHDT, YNNKEL (reference sequence). The V end was cut by 2 bases, the J end by 7 bases, with 2 bases between. The CDR3 loop spans 10 amino acids. Using reference TRBV3-1 and TRBJ1-2 for the parts outside the CDR3, the full variable domain is DTAVSQTPKYLVTQMGNDKSIKCEQNLGHDTMYWYKQDSKKFLKIMFSYNNKELIINETVPNRFSPKSPDKAHLNLHINSLELGDSAVYFCASSQLGYTFGSGTRLTVV.

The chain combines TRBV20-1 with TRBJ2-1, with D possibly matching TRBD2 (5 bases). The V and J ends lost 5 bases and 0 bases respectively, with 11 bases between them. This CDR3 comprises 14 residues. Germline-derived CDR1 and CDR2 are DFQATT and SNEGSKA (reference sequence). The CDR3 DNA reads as TGCAGTGCTGATAGCGTCCTCTCCTACAATGAGCAGTTCTTC. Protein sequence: CSADSVLSYNEQFF.

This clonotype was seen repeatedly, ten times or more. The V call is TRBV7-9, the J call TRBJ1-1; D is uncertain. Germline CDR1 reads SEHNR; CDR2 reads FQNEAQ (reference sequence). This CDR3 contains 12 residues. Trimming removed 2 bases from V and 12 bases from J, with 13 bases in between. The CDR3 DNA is TGTGCCAGCAGCTTAAATACGTGGGAGACTTTCTTT. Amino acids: CASSLNTWETFF.

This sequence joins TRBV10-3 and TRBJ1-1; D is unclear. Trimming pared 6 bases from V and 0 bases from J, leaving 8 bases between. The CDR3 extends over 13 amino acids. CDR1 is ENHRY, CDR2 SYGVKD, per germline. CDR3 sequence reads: CAIRSEMNTEAFF. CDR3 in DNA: TGTGCCATCAGGTCCGAAATGAACACTGAAGCTTTCTTT.

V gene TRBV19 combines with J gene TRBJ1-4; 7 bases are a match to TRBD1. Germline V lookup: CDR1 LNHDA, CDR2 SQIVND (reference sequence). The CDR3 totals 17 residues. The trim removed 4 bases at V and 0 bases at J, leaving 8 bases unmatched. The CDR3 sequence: CASSKKGQPATNEKLFF. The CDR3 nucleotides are TGTGCCAGTAGTAAGAAGGGACAGCCTGCAACTAATGAAAAACTGTTTTTT. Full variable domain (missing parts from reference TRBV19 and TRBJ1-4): DGGITQSPKYLFRKEGQNVTLSCEQNLNHDAMYWYRQDPGQGLRLIYYSQIVNDFQKGDIAEGYSVSREKKESFPLTVTSAQKNPTAFYLCASSKKGQPATNEKLFFGSGTQLSVL.

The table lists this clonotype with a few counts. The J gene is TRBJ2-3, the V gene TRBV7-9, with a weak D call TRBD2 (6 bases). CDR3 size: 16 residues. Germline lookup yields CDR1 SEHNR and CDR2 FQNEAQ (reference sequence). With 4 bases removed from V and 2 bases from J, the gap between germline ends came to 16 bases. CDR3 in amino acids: CASSSSGDFFTDTQYF. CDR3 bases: TGTGCCAGCAGCTCTAGTGGGGACTTCTTCACAGATACGCAGTATTTT. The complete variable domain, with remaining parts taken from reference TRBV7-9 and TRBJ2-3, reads DTGVSQNPRHKITKRGQNVTFRCDPISEHNRLYWYRQTLGQGPEFLTYFQNEAQLEKSRLLSDRFSAERPKGSFSTLEIQRTEQGDSAMYLCASSSSGDFFTDTQYFGPGTRLTVL.

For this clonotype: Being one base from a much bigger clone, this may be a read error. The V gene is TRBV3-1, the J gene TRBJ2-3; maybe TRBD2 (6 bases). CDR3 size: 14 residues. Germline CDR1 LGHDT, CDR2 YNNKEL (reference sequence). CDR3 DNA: TGTGCCAGCAGCCAGGACTACTTCACAGATACGCGGTATTTT. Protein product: CASSQDYFTDTRYF.

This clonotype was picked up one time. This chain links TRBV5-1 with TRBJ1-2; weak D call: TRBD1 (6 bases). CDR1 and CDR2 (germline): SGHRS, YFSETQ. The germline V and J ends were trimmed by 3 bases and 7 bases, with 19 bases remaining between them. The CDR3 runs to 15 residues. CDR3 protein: CASSSTGFIGSGYTF. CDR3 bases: TGCGCCAGCAGCTCCACAGGGTTTATTGGGTCTGGCTACACCTTC.

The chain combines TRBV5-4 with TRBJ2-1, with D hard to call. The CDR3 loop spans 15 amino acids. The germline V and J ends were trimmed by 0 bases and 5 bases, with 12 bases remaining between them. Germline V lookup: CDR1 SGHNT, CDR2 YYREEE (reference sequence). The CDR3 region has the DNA TGTGCCAGCAGCTTGGGGGGTGGTAAGGACAATGAGCAGTTCTTC. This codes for CASSLGGGKDNEQFF.

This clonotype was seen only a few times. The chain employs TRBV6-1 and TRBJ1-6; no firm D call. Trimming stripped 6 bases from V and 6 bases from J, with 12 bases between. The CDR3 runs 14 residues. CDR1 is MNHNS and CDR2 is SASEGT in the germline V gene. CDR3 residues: CASRDQGRNSPLHF. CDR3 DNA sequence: TGTGCCAGCAGGGACCAAGGTCGTAATTCACCCCTCCACTTT.

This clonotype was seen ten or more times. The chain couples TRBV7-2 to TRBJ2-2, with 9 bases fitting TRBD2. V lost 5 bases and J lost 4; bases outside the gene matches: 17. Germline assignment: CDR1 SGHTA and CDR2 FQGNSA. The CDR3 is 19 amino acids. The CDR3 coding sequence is TGTGCCAGCAGCCAACAAGCGACTAGCGGCCTGCGCGGCACCGGGGAGCTGTTTTTT. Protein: CASSQQATSGLRGTGELFF.

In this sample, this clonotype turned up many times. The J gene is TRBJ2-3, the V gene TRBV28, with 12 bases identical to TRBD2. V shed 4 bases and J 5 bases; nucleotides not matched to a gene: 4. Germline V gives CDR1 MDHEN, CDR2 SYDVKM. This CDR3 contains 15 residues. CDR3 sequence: CASSSWTSGIDTQYF. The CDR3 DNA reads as TGTGCCAGCAGTTCCTGGACTAGCGGGATAGATACGCAGTATTTT.

The CDR3 protein is CASSRRLAGVLADTQYF. The CDR3 bases are TGTGCCAGCAGCCGAAGACTAGCGGGGGTATTGGCAGATACGCAGTATTTT. The chain employs TRBV7-3 and TRBJ2-3; 12 nucleotides match TRBD2. The ends lost 5 bases at V and 4 bases at J; junction bases unmatched: 10. The CDR3 is 17 amino acids. Germline V lookup: CDR1 SGHTA, CDR2 FQGTGA.